The 7 T cell receptor beta chains listed next were all sequenced from one sample in a study of cytomegalovirus exposure and HLA in healthy donors. Primers: 60 Vbeta forward and 13 Jbeta reverse. Here immunoSEQ multiplex PCR was the method, and the copy in TCRdb shows in-frame clones only, minus some. The table for this sample gives some 53,000 clones. Sequenced material: PBMCs. The receptor source for this set is a woman aged 55-75 years in good health and CMV-seropositive.

This chain links TRBV5-1 with TRBJ1-1; a weak D match, TRBD1 (6 bases). Germline V lookup: CDR1 SGHRS, CDR2 YFSETQ. The V end was cut by 4 bases, the J end by 13 bases, with 14 bases between. The CDR3 consists of 11 residues. CDR3 bases: TGCGCCAGCAGCCGGGCAGGGGACGATTTCTTT. Encoded protein: CASSRAGDDFF.

This rearrangement joins TRBV2 to TRBJ1-5; D might be TRBD1 (5 bases). Trimming cost V 7 bases and J 6 bases, with 10 bases left between them. Per the germline V gene, CDR1 is SNHLY and CDR2 is FYNNEI. The CDR3 is 12 residues long. CDR3 region: CASNAGPQPQHF. The CDR3 nucleotides read TGTGCCAGCAACGCAGGGCCTCAGCCCCAGCATTTT.

The chain couples TRBV6-5 to TRBJ1-1, with D hard to call. The CDR3 is made up of 15 amino acids. Trimming stripped 7 bases from V and 0 bases from J, with 15 bases between. Germline values: CDR1 MNHEY, CDR2 SVGAGI. The CDR3 coding sequence is TGTGCCAGCACGCTCTATAGGGAGATGAACACTGAAGCTTTCTTT. Its protein product is CASTLYREMNTEAFF.

J is TRBJ1-1 and V is TRBV11-2; D is undetermined. CDR1 is SGHAT and CDR2 is FQNNGV in the germline V gene. The CDR3 length is 11 residues. V dropped 0 bases and J dropped 7 bases, with 3 bases sitting between them. The CDR3 DNA is TGTGCCAGCAGCTTAGACAGTGAAGCTTTCTTT. Encoded protein: CASSLDSEAFF.

The chain is built from TRBV19 and TRBJ2-7; D not certain. In germline, CDR1 is LNHDA, CDR2 SQIVND (reference sequence). The CDR3 is made up of 11 amino acids. With 4 bases removed from V and 2 bases from J, the gap between germline ends came to 3 bases. CDR3 region: CASSTAYEQYF. CDR3 DNA sequence: TGTGCCAGTAGTACAGCCTACGAGCAGTACTTC.

The rearrangement links TRBV28 to TRBJ1-5; 9 positions agree with TRBD1. V shed 5 bases and J 5 bases; nucleotides not matched to a gene: 10. The CDR3 extends over 16 amino acids. Germline values: CDR1 MDHEN, CDR2 SYDVKM. In DNA form, the CDR3 reads TGTGCCAGCAGTGCCCCGGGACAGGGTACTGATCAGCCCCAGCATTTT. As protein: CASSAPGQGTDQPQHF.

The chain uses TRBV4-1 and TRBJ2-7, with 9 bases lining up with TRBD1. Germline CDR1 reads MGHRA; CDR2 reads YSYEKL. The J segment lost 6 bases and the V segment lost 3 bases, leaving 3 bases of the junction unmatched. The CDR3 loop spans 13 amino acids. The chain's CDR3 is CASSHPTGGEQYF. CDR3 nucleotide sequence: TGCGCCAGCAGCCACCCGACAGGGGGCGAGCAGTACTTC.